Here is one TCR beta chain with its context. These data belong to a study of OX40 agonist ivuxolimab in advanced cancers. Study-wide context: About 44% of patients had received prior checkpoint inhibitor therapy.

After removal of 3 bases from V and 10 bases from J, the junction contained 6 bases not matched to a gene. Per the germline V gene, CDR1 is SGHTA and CDR2 is FQGNSA. The CDR3 sequence is 13 residues long. Measured with immunoSEQ multiplex PCR; TCRdb has only the in-frame clones, and not every one. This table holds tens of thousands of clones, 65% to 90% found once. Sequencing used CD4+ or CD8+ T cells sorted from blood, obtained in a trial of the OX40 agonist ivuxolimab. This receptor was identified in an adult with an advanced solid tumor such as melanoma, head and neck, liver or kidney cancer. The J gene is TRBJ2-1, the V gene TRBV7-2, with TRBD2 matching over 7 bases. CDR3 bases: TGTGCCAGCAGCTTGGGACTATCTAACGAGCAGTTCTTC. It translates to CASSLGLSNEQFF. The entire variable domain, with the rest obtained from reference TRBV7-2 and TRBJ2-1, is as follows: GAGVSQSPSNKVTEKGKDVELRCDPISGHTALYWYRQSLGQGLEFLIYFQGNSAPDKSGLPSDRFSAERTGGSVSTLTIQRTQQEDSAVYLCASSLGLSNEQFFGPGTRLTVL.